The clone carrying this T cell receptor (beta chain) showed up just a few times. Its antigen is unidentified. The data were taken from a study of blood T cells in healthy people across ages. CDR1 and CDR2 from the germline V gene are SGHRS and YFSETQ. Trimming removed 4 bases from V and 7 bases from J, with 21 bases in between. The CDR3 has 16 residues. Then a second PCR, running roughly 7 to 11 cycles, was carried out with a sample-barcoded 5' primer and a J-beta primer mix. TCRdb fed the 5' RACE reads into MiXCR, producing one record per CDR3 protein. The data show a few hundred thousand distinct CDR3 sequences, with 25% to 30% seen just once and about a fifth held by the top ten. Findings of the study overall: Roughly linearly, TCR beta diversity per million T cells fell as age increased. Aged donors had fewer naive CD4+ cells and lower diversity than long-lived donors. No one knew whether donors had CMV, which possibly confounded expanded clonotype changes. With unsorted PBMCs, a conclusive comparison of naive versus antigen-experienced cells was not possible.

Sequencing used blood. This chain links TRBV5-1 with TRBJ2-4; D is perhaps TRBD1 or TRBD2 (5 bases each). This receptor was taken from a woman between 70 and 85 years old in good health. CDR3 region: CASSPQSGRLGNIQYF. CDR3 coding DNA: TGCGCCAGCAGCCCCCAGTCGGGGCGCCTGGGGAACATTCAGTACTTC.